Given below is one T cell receptor (beta chain) in context. What it recognizes is unknown. This sample is part of a study of T cell repertoires in cytomegalovirus infection. Study details: From public TCR beta signatures came an indication of both CMV infection and matching HLA type. Points from the study as a whole: Dominating the ex vivo response were HLA-C-restricted CMV-specific TCR beta clonotypes.

One entry per CDR3 protein, called by TCRdb with MiXCR from the reads. The sample carries about 830,000 distinct CDR3 sequences, 30% to 35% recorded once. CDR3 size: 15 residues. Germline V gene lookup returns CDR1 MNHEY and CDR2 SVGAGI. V was cut by 0 bases and J by 2 bases, with 8 bases left in between. The sequencing used cultured CD8+ T cells from PBMCs, collected from culture after CMV antigen stimulation. This chain uses TRBV6-5 with TRBJ1-3; tentative D call: TRBD1 (5 bases). The receptor was isolated from a human donor in good health (CMV status not recorded). Some clones in this sample may be carry-over from other donors' samples. The CDR3 loop is CASSYSVQAGNTIYF. The CDR3 region has the DNA TGTGCCAGCAGTTACTCGGTACAGGCTGGAAACACCATATATTTT.